The 26 T cell receptor beta chains listed next were all sequenced from one sample in a study of identical twins. From the 5' RACE reads, TCRdb called clonotypes with MiXCR, one entry per CDR3 protein. This table has about 790,000 distinct CDR3 sequences, 15% to 20% appearing once. These data also featured in a second study, about T cells expressing NK-cell markers.

The sequenced sample consisted of PBMCs. Source of these receptors: a woman younger than 30 in good health.

This chain uses TRBV5-1 with TRBJ2-1, with 7 bases matching TRBD2. The CDR3 totals 15 residues. V lost 0 bases to trimming and J lost 3 bases; unmatched junction nucleotides: 3. Germline loops: CDR1 SGHRS, CDR2 YFSETQ. The CDR3 sequence: CASSLEASGYNEQFF. DNA for the CDR3: TGCGCCAGCAGCTTGGAAGCTAGCGGCTACAATGAGCAGTTCTTC.

There are a few counts of this clonotype. The chain links TRBV12-3 or TRBV12-4 to TRBJ2-7; 7 positions match TRBD1. The CDR3 has 16 amino acids. V shed 2 bases and J 0 bases; nucleotides not matched to a gene: 7. CDR3 protein: CASSLNPTGSSYEQYF. In DNA form, the CDR3 reads TGTGCCAGCAGTTTAAACCCGACAGGGAGCTCCTACGAGCAGTACTTC.

This rearrangement joins TRBV5-1 to TRBJ2-1; 13 nucleotides align to TRBD2. The CDR3 is 17 amino acids. Per germline, CDR1 SGHRS and CDR2 YFSETQ. Germline trimming cut 2 bases from V and 2 bases from J; bases unmatched to any gene: 4. CDR3 in amino acids: CASSFGLAGAAYNEQFF. In DNA form, the CDR3 reads TGCGCCAGCAGCTTCGGACTAGCGGGAGCTGCCTACAATGAGCAGTTCTTC.

The chain uses TRBV6-6 and TRBJ2-1; 8 bases line up with TRBD1. V was clipped by 6 bases and J by 12 bases; unmatched bases: 4. Germline CDR1 reads MNHNY; CDR2 reads SVGAGI (reference sequence). The CDR3 totals 11 residues. The CDR3 is CASRDRGGQFF. The CDR3 nucleotides read TGTGCCAGCAGAGACAGGGGTGGGCAGTTCTTC.

A few counts support this clonotype. The chain combines TRBV5-1 with TRBJ2-2, with D maybe TRBD1 (6 bases). The length of the CDR3 is 15 residues. V shed 4 bases and J shed 2 bases, with 12 bases lying between them. Germline V gene lookup returns CDR1 SGHRS and CDR2 YFSETQ. The CDR3 loop is CASSTGQSNTGELFF. DNA for the CDR3: TGCGCCAGCAGCACCGGACAGAGTAACACCGGGGAGCTGTTTTTT.

V is TRBV29-1 and J is TRBJ2-3; TRBD2 aligns across 11 bases. V trimming: 8 bases; J trimming: 5 bases; junction bases outside the gene matches: 12. CDR1 and CDR2 from the germline V gene are SQVTM and ANQGSEA. The CDR3 is 15 amino acids. The CDR3 DNA is TGCAGCATCGAGGCCTTAGCGGGGGGGCGAGATACGCAGTATTTT. This codes for CSIEALAGGRDTQYF.

V is TRBV7-2 and J is TRBJ2-5, with D possibly matching TRBD2 (6 bases). The CDR3 totals 11 residues. V was clipped by 2 bases and J by 12 bases, with 10 bases between them. Germline CDR1 reads SGHTA; CDR2 reads FQGNSA. CDR3 amino acids: CASSLNREEYF. The CDR3 DNA follows: TGTGCCAGCAGCTTAAATAGGGAGGAGTACTTC.

The genes are TRBV12-3 or TRBV12-4 and TRBJ2-2; TRBD1 aligns across 9 bases. The CDR3 runs to 15 residues. The J segment lost 4 bases and the V segment lost 6 bases, leaving 6 bases of the junction unmatched. The CDR3 loop reads CASSLQGALTGELFF. In DNA form, the CDR3 reads TGTGCCAGCAGCCTACAGGGGGCTCTCACCGGGGAGCTGTTTTTT.

This clonotype was seen at least ten times. The V gene is TRBV18, the J gene TRBJ2-7, with D possibly being TRBD1 (6 bases). The V gene lost 2 bases and the J gene lost 1 base, with 9 bases spanning the gap. Germline loops: CDR1 KGHSH, CDR2 LQKENI. The CDR3 has 14 amino acids. The CDR3 reads CASSPGDISYEQYF. The DNA for the CDR3 is TGTGCCAGCTCACCAGGGGACATTTCCTACGAGCAGTACTTC.

Comment on this clonotype: Possible read error: a much larger clone is one base away. The rearrangement joins TRBV18 to TRBJ2-1, with D perhaps matching TRBD1 (5 bases). The germline gives CDR1 KGHSH, CDR2 LQKENI. V was shortened by 5 bases and J by 4 bases, with 12 bases between the two germline ends. The CDR3 loop spans 14 amino acids. This chain's CDR3 is CASSFLDTYNEQFF. The DNA for the CDR3 is TGTGCCAGCTCATTCCTGGACACATACAATGAGCAGTTCTTC.

This clonotype occurred many times. The rearrangement uses TRBV7-2 and TRBJ2-1; D is perhaps TRBD1 (5 bases). The germline CDR1 and CDR2 sequences are SGHTA and FQGNSA. This CDR3 comprises 12 residues. V lost 5 bases and J 4 bases, leaving 6 bases between the germline ends. In DNA form, the CDR3 reads TGTGCCAGCAGCCGACAGTACAATGAGCAGTTCTTC. Its translation: CASSRQYNEQFF. The whole variable domain, filled in from reference TRBV7-2 and TRBJ2-1, reads GAGVSQSPSNKVTEKGKDVELRCDPISGHTALYWYRQSLGQGLEFLIYFQGNSAPDKSGLPSDRFSAERTGGSVSTLTIQRTQQEDSAVYLCASSRQYNEQFFGPGTRLTVL.

This clonotype was detected many times. The chain recombines TRBV12-3 or TRBV12-4 with TRBJ2-7; a weak D match, TRBD2 (5 bases). The length of the CDR3 is 15 residues. Trimming took off 3 bases at V and 0 bases at J, with 12 bases between the two ends. CDR3 residues: CASSLEAVSSYEQYF. As DNA, the CDR3 is TGTGCCAGCAGTTTGGAGGCAGTTTCCTCCTACGAGCAGTACTTC.

In this sample, this clonotype turned up a few times. This sequence joins TRBV2 and TRBJ2-5, with 10 bases fitting TRBD2. V shed 5 bases and J 4 bases; nucleotides not matched to a gene: 7. This CDR3 spans 15 amino acids. Germline V gene data show CDR1 as SNHLY and CDR2 as FYNNEI. CDR3 loop: CASSWPSGSGETQYF. The CDR3 bases are TGTGCCAGCAGTTGGCCTAGCGGGAGCGGAGAGACCCAGTACTTC.

This clonotype appeared a few times. The rearrangement joins TRBV12-3 or TRBV12-4 to TRBJ2-3, with 11 nucleotides matching TRBD2. CDR3 length: 15 residues. Unmatched junction bases numbered 7, after V lost 6 bases and J lost 5 bases. Written as DNA, the CDR3 is TGTGCCAGCAGGCGGCGGCTAGCGGGAGGAGATACGCAGTATTTT. Encoded protein: CASRRRLAGGDTQYF.

This clonotype turned up a few times. The chain uses TRBV4-3 and TRBJ2-7, with D maybe TRBD1 (5 bases). The CDR3 covers 14 residues. In germline, CDR1 is LGHNA, CDR2 YSLEER. Trimming cost V 2 bases and J 0 bases, with 8 bases left between them. The DNA for the CDR3 is TGCGCCAGCAGCCAACAGGGAAGCTCCTACGAGCAGTACTTC. It encodes CASSQQGSSYEQYF.

This clonotype was recorded a few times. The chain links TRBV29-1 to TRBJ2-1, with D unclear. The CDR3 runs 12 residues. The ends were cut back, 0 bases at V and 9 bases at J, with 9 bases in the middle. Germline loops: CDR1 SQVTM, CDR2 ANQGSEA. CDR3 sequence (DNA): TGCAGCGTTGAAGATCGTGGTCGTGAGCAGTTCTTC. This codes for CSVEDRGREQFF.

The chain couples TRBV2 to TRBJ2-1; D perhaps matches TRBD2 (5 bases). Germline V gene sequence: CDR1 SNHLY, CDR2 FYNNEI. V gave up 11 bases and J gave up 0 bases, with 17 bases separating them. The CDR3 length is 15 residues. CDR3 sequence reads: CAVLLEVSSYNEQFF. The CDR3 DNA sequence: TGTGCCGTCCTTTTGGAGGTCAGCTCCTACAATGAGCAGTTCTTC.

The chain has TRBV2 and TRBJ2-5, with TRBD1 matching over 8 bases. V was clipped by 4 bases and J by 1 base; unmatched bases: 5. Germline lookup yields CDR1 SNHLY and CDR2 FYNNEI. CDR3 length: 15 amino acids. CDR3 sequence reads: CASSGTGNSQETQYF. The CDR3 coding sequence is TGTGCCAGCAGTGGGACAGGGAATAGCCAAGAGACCCAGTACTTC.

This chain links TRBV5-5 with TRBJ1-4; D is unresolved. The CDR3 spans 13 residues. Trimming removed 1 base at V and 3 bases at J, with 4 bases between. Germline values: CDR1 SGHKS, CDR2 YYEKEE (reference sequence). CDR3 bases: TGTGCCAGCAGCTTGCAACCTAATGAAAAACTGTTTTTT. The encoded protein is CASSLQPNEKLFF.

The rearrangement uses TRBV20-1 and TRBJ2-5; tentatively, D is TRBD1 (5 bases). Germline CDR1 DFQATT, CDR2 SNEGSKA (reference sequence). The V gene lost 0 bases and the J gene lost 4 bases, with 15 bases spanning the gap. The length of the CDR3 is 15 residues. The CDR3 coding sequence is TGCAGTGCTAGAGATGGCCGCAGGGCAAGAGAGACCCAGTACTTC. It translates to CSARDGRRARETQYF.

This clonotype was detected a few times. The chain combines TRBV5-1 with TRBJ2-7; tentative D call: TRBD1 (5 bases). The CDR3 loop spans 16 amino acids. Germline CDR1 is SGHRS and CDR2 is YFSETQ. The ends were cut back, 2 bases at V and 4 bases at J, with 19 bases in the middle. Written as DNA, the CDR3 is TGCGCCAGCAGCTTCCCTGAGTTGTCAGGGTCGTACGAGCAGTACTTC. As protein: CASSFPELSGSYEQYF. Looking up the rest from reference TRBV5-1 and TRBJ2-7 gives the full variable domain: KAGVTQTPRYLIKTRGQQVTLSCSPISGHRSVSWYQQTPGQGLQFLFEYFSETQRNKGNFPGRFSGRQFSNSRSEMNVSTLELGDSALYLCASSFPELSGSYEQYFGPGTRLTVT.

The table lists this clonotype with a few counts. This chain joins TRBV6-2 or TRBV6-3 and TRBJ2-7, with D tentatively TRBD2 (5 bases). CDR1 and CDR2 (germline): MNHEY, SVGEGT. Trimming cost V 6 bases and J 7 bases, with 22 bases left between them. The CDR3 contains 15 residues. CDR3 coding DNA: TGTGCCAGCAGGGGTACTAGTTTCGGGAAAGGGGAGCAGTACTTC. It translates to CASRGTSFGKGEQYF.

The rearrangement links TRBV12-3 or TRBV12-4 to TRBJ2-1; D gene ambiguous. The CDR3 runs to 16 residues. With 6 bases removed from V and 3 bases from J, the gap between germline ends came to 18 bases. The CDR3, as DNA: TGTGCCAGCAGACTGGTCCTCCCCGGTGGCTACAATGAGCAGTTCTTC. As protein: CASRLVLPGGYNEQFF.

Details on this clonotype: Mismatch with germline at one junction end may stem from a read error. V usage is TRBV20-1 and J usage is TRBJ2-3; the match to TRBD2 covers 10 bases. Germline-derived CDR1 and CDR2 are DFQATT and SNEGSKA (reference sequence). This CDR3 is 13 amino acids long. CDR3 sequence (DNA): TGCAGTGTAGGGCTAGCGGGGGCAGATACGCTGTATTTT. Translation: CSVGLAGADTLYF.

This chain uses TRBV2 with TRBJ2-2; the match to TRBD1 covers 8 bases. This CDR3 contains 15 residues. Germline assignment: CDR1 SNHLY and CDR2 FYNNEI. V was clipped by 9 bases and J by 7 bases; unmatched bases: 13. CDR3 sequence (DNA): TGTGCCAGTAGGACGGACAGGGCGGAATTCGGGGAGCTGTTTTTT. Amino acid sequence: CASRTDRAEFGELFF.

V gene TRBV5-6 combines with J gene TRBJ2-5, with D perhaps given as TRBD1 or TRBD2 (5 bases each). The CDR3 loop spans 15 amino acids. Germline V gene lookup returns CDR1 SGHDT and CDR2 YYEEEE. V was trimmed by 4 bases and J by 3 bases, leaving 16 bases between them. CDR3 amino acids: CASSGTPEREETQYF. In DNA, the CDR3 is TGTGCCAGCAGCGGGACCCCGGAACGGGAAGAGACCCAGTACTTC.